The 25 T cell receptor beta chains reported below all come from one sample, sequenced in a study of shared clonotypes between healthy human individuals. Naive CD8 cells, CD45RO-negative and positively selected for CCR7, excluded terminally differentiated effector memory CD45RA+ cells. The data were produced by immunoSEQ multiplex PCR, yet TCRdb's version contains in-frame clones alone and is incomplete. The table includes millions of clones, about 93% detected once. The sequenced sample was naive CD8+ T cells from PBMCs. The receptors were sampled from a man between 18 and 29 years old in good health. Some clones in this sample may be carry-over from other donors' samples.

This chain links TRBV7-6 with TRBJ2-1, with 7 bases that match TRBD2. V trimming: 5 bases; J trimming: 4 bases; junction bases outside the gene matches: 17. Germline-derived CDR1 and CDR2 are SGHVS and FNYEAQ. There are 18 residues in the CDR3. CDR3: CASSPIAPPLAKYNEQFF. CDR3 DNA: TGTGCCAGCAGCCCCATTGCTCCCCCACTAGCGAAATACAATGAGCAGTTCTTC. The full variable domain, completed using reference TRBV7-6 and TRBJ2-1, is GAGVSQSPRYKVTKRGQDVALRCDPISGHVSLYWYRQALGQGPEFLTYFNYEAQQDKSGLPNDRFSAERPEGSISTLTIQRTEQRDSAMYRCASSPIAPPLAKYNEQFFGPGTRLTVL.

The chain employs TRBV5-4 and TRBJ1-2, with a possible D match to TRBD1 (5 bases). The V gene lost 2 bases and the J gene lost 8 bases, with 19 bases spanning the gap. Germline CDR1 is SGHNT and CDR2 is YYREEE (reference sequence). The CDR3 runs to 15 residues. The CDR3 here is CASSFTGGDAGGYTF. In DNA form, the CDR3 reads TGTGCCAGCAGCTTTACAGGAGGGGACGCCGGGGGCTACACCTTC.

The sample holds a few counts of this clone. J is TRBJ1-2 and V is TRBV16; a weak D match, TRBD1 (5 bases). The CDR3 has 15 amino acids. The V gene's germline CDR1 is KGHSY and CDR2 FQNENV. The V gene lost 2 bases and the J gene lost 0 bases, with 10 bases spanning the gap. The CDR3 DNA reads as TGTGCCAGCAGCCAACGGGGGAATTCTAACTATGGCTACACCTTC. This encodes CASSQRGNSNYGYTF.

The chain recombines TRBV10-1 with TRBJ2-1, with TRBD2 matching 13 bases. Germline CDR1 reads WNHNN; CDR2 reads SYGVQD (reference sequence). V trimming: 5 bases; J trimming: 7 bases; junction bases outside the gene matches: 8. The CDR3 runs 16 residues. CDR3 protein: CASSLLLAGGRNEQFF. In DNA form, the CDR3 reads TGCGCCAGCAGTCTTTTACTAGCGGGAGGGCGAAATGAGCAGTTCTTC.

The CDR3 spells CASSSRTSDYEQYF. The CDR3 region has the DNA TGTGCCAGCAGCTCCAGGACTAGCGACTACGAGCAGTACTTC. V is TRBV11-2 and J is TRBJ2-7, with 9 bases matching TRBD2. Unmatched junction bases numbered 4, after V lost 4 bases and J lost 3 bases. This CDR3 is built from 14 residues. CDR1 and CDR2 (germline): SGHAT, FQNNGV. The complete variable domain, with remaining parts taken from reference TRBV11-2 and TRBJ2-7, reads EAGVAQSPRYKIIEKRQSVAFWCNPISGHATLYWYQQILGQGPKLLIQFQNNGVVDDSQLPKDRFSAERLKGVDSTLKIQPAKLEDSAVYLCASSSRTSDYEQYFGPGTRLTVT.

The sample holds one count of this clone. CDR3 sequence (DNA): TGTGCCAGCAGCTCCCCTGAGAAGGGTCAATACGAGCAGTACTTC. Translated: CASSSPEKGQYEQYF. The V and J genes are TRBV5-4 and TRBJ2-7; no reliable D call. Trimming removed 3 bases at V and 4 bases at J, with 17 bases between. CDR1 and CDR2 from the germline V gene are SGHNT and YYREEE (reference sequence). The CDR3 runs to 15 residues.

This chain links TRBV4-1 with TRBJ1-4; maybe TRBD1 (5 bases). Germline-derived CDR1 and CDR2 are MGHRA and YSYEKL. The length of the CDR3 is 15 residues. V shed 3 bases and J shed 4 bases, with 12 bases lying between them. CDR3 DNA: TGCGCCAGCAGCCAGCCGGGGGGGGTTAATGAAAAACTGTTTTTT. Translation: CASSQPGGVNEKLFF.

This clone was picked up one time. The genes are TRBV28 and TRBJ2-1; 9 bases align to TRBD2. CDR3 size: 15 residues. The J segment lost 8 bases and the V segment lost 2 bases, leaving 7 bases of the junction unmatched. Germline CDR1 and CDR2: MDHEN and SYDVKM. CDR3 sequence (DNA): TGTGCCAGCAGTTTACTAGCGGGGTCGGCAGATGAGCAGTTCTTC. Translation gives CASSLLAGSADEQFF. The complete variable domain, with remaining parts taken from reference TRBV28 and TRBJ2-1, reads DVKVTQSSRYLVKRTGEKVFLECVQDMDHENMFWYRQDPGLGLRLIYFSYDVKMKEKGDIPEGYSVSREKKERFSLILESASTNQTSMYLCASSLLAGSADEQFFGPGTRLTVL.

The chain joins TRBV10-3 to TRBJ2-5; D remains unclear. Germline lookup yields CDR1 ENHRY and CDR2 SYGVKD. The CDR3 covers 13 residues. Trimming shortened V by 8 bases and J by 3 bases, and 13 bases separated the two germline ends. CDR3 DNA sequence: TGTGCCATCCGCGTACTGGGCGAAGAGACCCAGTACTTC. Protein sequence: CAIRVLGEETQYF.

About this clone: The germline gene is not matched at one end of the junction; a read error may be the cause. The CDR3 sequence: CASSVVSSEGLVF. The CDR3 nucleotides are TGTGCCAGCAGCGTAGTATCGTCCGAGGGCTTGGTCTTC. This chain connects TRBV9 to TRBJ2-4; maybe TRBD2 (5 bases). Germline V gene sequence: CDR1 SGDLS, CDR2 YYNGEE. The CDR3 spans 13 residues.

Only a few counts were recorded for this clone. The CDR3 bases are TGTGCCTGGGGGACAGAGGACAATCAGCCCCAGCATTTT. Translation: CAWGTEDNQPQHF. The chain has TRBV30 and TRBJ1-5; 7 bases line up with TRBD1. This CDR3 is 13 amino acids long. V lost 5 bases to trimming and J lost 3 bases; unmatched junction nucleotides: 4. CDR1 and CDR2 from the germline V gene are GTSNPN and SVGIG (reference sequence).

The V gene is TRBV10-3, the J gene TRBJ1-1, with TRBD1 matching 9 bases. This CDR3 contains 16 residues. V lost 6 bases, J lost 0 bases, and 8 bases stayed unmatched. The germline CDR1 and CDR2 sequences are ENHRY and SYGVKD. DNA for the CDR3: TGTGCCATCAGGTTGACAGGGGGTGGGCTGAACACTGAAGCTTTCTTT. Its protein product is CAIRLTGGGLNTEAFF.

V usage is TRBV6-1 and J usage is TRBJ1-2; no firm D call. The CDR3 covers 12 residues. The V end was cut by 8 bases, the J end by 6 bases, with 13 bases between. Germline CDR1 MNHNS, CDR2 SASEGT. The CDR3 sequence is CASASYRDGYTF. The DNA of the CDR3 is TGTGCCAGCGCCTCGTATCGTGATGGCTACACCTTC.

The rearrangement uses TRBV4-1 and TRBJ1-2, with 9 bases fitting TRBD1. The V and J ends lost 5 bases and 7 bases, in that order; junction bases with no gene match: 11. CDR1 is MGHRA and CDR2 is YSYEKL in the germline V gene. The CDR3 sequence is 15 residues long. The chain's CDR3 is CASSAQPGQGGGYTF. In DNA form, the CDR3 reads TGCGCCAGCAGCGCCCAGCCGGGACAGGGAGGTGGCTACACCTTC.

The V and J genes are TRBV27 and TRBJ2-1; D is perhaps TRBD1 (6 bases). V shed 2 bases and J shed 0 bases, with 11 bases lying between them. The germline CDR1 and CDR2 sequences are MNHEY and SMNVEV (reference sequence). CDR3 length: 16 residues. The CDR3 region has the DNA TGTGCCAGCAGTTTAACAGGGCGGTACTCCTACAATGAGCAGTTCTTC. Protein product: CASSLTGRYSYNEQFF.

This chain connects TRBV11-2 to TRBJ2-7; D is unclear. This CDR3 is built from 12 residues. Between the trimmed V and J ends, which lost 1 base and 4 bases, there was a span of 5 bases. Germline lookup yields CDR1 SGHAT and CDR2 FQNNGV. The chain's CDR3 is CASSLAEYEQYF. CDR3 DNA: TGTGCCAGCAGCTTAGCTGAGTACGAGCAGTACTTC.

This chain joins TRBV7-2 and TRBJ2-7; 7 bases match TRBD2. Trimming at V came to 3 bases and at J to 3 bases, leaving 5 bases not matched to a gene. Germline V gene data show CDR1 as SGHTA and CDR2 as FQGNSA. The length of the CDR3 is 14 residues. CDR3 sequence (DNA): TGTGCCAGCAGCTTCCGGGAGGATGACTACGAGCAGTACTTC. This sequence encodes CASSFREDDYEQYF.

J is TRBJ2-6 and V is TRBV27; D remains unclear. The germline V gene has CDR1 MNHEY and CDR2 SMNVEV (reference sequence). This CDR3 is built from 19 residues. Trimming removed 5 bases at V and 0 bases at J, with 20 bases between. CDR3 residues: CASSPLITDGNSGANVLTF. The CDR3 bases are TGTGCCAGCAGTCCACTCATCACGGACGGAAACTCTGGGGCCAACGTCCTGACTTTC.

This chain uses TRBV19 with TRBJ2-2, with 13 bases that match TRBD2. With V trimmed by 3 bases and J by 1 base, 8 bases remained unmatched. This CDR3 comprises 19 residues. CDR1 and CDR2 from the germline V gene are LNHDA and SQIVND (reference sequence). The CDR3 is CASSINPGLAGWNTGELFF. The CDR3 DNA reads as TGTGCCAGTAGTATTAACCCGGGACTAGCGGGATGGAACACCGGGGAGCTGTTTTTT. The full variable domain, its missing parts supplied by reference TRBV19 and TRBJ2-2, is DGGITQSPKYLFRKEGQNVTLSCEQNLNHDAMYWYRQDPGQGLRLIYYSQIVNDFQKGDIAEGYSVSREKKESFPLTVTSAQKNPTAFYLCASSINPGLAGWNTGELFFGEGSRLTVL.

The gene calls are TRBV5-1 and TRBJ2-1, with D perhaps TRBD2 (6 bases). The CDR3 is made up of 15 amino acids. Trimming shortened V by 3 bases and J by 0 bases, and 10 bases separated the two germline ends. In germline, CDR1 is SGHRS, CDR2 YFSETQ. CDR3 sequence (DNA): TGCGCCAGCAGCTCACGGGAGACCTCCTACAATGAGCAGTTCTTC. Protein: CASSSRETSYNEQFF.

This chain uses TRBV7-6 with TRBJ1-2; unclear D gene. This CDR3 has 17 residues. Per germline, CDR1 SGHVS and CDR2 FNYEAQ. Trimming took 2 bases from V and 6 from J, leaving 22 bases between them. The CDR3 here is CASSLLGAGFSPNGYTF. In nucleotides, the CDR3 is TGTGCCAGCAGCTTATTGGGTGCCGGCTTTTCACCCAATGGCTACACCTTC.

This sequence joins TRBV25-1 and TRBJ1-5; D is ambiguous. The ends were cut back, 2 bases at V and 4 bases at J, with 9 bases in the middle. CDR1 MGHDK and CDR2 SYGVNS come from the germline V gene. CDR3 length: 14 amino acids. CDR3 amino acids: CASSEKGWNQPQHF. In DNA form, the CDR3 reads TGTGCCAGCAGTGAAAAGGGTTGGAATCAGCCCCAGCATTTT.

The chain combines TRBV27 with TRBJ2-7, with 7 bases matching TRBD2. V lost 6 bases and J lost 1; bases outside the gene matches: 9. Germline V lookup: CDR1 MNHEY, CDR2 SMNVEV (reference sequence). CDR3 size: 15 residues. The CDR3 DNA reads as TGTGCCAGCAGCCCTAGTGCGGGAGTATCCTACGAGCAGTACTTC. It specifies CASSPSAGVSYEQYF.

CDR3 sequence reads: CASSSRDGLAGHTGELFF. The DNA of the CDR3 is TGTGCCAGCAGCTCACGCGACGGACTAGCGGGACACACCGGGGAGCTGTTTTTT. The chain is built from TRBV7-9 and TRBJ2-2, with TRBD2 matching 12 bases. The CDR3 extends over 18 amino acids. From germline, CDR1 is SEHNR and CDR2 FQNEAQ (reference sequence). J lost 3 bases, V lost 4 bases, and 9 bases had no gene match. The complete variable domain, with remaining parts taken from reference TRBV7-9 and TRBJ2-2, reads DTGVSQNPRHKITKRGQNVTFRCDPISEHNRLYWYRQTLGQGPEFLTYFQNEAQLEKSRLLSDRFSAERPKGSFSTLEIQRTEQGDSAMYLCASSSRDGLAGHTGELFFGEGSRLTVL.

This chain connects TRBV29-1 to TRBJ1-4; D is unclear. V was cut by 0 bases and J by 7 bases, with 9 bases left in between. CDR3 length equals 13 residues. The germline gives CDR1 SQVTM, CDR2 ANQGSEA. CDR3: CSVEDQHSEKLFF. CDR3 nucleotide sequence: TGCAGCGTTGAAGATCAGCACAGTGAAAAACTGTTTTTT.